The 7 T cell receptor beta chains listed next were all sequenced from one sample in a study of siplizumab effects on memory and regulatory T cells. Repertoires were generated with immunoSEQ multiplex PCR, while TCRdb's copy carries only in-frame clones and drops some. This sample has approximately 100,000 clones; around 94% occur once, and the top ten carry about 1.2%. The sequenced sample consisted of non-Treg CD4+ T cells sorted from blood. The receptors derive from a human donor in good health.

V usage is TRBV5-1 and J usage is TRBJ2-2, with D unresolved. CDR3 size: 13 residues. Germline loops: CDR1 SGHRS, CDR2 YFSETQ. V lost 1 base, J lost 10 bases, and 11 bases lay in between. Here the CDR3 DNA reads TGCGCCAGCAGCTTGTTAGTTGGTGTGGAGCTGTTTTTT. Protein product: CASSLLVGVELFF.

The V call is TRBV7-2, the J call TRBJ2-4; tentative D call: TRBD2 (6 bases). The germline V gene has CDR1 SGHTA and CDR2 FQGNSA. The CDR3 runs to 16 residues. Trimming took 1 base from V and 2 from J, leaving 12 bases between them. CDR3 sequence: CASSLVGRSPKNIQYF. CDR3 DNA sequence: TGTGCCAGCAGCTTAGTCGGGAGATCTCCCAAAAACATTCAGTACTTC.

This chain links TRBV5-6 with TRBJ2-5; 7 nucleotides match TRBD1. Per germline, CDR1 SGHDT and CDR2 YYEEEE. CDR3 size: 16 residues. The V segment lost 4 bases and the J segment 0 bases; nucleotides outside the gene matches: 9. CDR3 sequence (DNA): TGTGCCAGCAGCCGGACAGGACTCTCATACCAAGAGACCCAGTACTTC. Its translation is CASSRTGLSYQETQYF.

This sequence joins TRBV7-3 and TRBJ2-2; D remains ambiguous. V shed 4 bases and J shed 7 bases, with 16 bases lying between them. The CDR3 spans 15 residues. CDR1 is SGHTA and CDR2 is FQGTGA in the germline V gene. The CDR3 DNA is TGTGCCAGCAGCTCCGACTCCTCCTGGGGCGGGGAGCTGTTTTTT. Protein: CASSSDSSWGGELFF.

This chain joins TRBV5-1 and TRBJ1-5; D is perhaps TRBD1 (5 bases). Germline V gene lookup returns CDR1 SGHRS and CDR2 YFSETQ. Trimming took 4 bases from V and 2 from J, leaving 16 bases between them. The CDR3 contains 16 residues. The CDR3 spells CASSPRPGGGNQPQHF. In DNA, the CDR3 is TGCGCCAGCAGCCCGCGGCCTGGGGGAGGCAATCAGCCCCAGCATTTT.

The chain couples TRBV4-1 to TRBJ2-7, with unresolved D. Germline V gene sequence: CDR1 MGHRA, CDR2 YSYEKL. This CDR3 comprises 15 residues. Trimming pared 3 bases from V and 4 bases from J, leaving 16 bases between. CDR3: CASSQPRAGVYEQYF. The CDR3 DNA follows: TGCGCCAGCAGCCAGCCTCGGGCCGGTGTTTACGAGCAGTACTTC.

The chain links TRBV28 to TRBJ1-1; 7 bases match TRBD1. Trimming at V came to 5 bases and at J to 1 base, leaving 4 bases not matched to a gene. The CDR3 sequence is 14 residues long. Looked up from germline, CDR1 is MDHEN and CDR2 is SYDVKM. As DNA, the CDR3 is TGTGCCAGCAGTCTCGGGACAGAGAACACTGAAGCTTTCTTT. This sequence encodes CASSLGTENTEAFF.